This T cell receptor (beta chain) is from a study of cytomegalovirus exposure and HLA in healthy donors. From germline, CDR1 is MNHNS and CDR2 SASEGT. Germline trimming cut 6 bases from V and 1 base from J; bases unmatched to any gene: 1. The CDR3 covers 13 residues. The PCR contained 60 Vbeta and 13 Jbeta primers. Some clones are missing from TCRdb's copy, which holds only in-frame ones; the method was immunoSEQ multiplex PCR. The table includes approximately 91,000 clones, roughly 80% detected once. This receptor was taken from a human donor in good health. What was sequenced was PBMCs. The chain employs TRBV6-1 and TRBJ2-7; 9 positions agree with TRBD1. DNA for the CDR3: TGTGCCAGCAGGACAGGGGGGTCCTACGAGCAGTACTTC. This encodes CASRTGGSYEQYF.